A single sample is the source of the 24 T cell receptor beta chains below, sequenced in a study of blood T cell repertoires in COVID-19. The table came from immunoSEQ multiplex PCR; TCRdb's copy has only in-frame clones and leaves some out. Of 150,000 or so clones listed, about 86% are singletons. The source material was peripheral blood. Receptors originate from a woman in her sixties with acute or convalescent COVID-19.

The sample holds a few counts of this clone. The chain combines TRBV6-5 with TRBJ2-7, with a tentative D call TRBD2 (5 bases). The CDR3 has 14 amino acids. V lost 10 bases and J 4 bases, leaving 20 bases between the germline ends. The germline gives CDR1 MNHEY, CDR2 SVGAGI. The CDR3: CATSVRLARYEQYF. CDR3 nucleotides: TGTGCCACCTCTGTCCGGCTAGCTCGGTACGAGCAGTACTTC.

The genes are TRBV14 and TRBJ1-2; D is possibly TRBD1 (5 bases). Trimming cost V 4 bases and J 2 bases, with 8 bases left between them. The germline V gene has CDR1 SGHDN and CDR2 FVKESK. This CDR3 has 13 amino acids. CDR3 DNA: TGTGCCAGCAGCCGACAGCAGAACTATGGCTACACCTTC. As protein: CASSRQQNYGYTF.

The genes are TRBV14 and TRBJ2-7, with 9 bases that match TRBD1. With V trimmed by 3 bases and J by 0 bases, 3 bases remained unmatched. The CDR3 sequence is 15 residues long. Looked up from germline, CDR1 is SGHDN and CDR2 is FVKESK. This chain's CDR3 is CASSHPGQGSYEQYF. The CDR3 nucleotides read TGTGCCAGCAGCCATCCGGGACAGGGCTCCTACGAGCAGTACTTC.

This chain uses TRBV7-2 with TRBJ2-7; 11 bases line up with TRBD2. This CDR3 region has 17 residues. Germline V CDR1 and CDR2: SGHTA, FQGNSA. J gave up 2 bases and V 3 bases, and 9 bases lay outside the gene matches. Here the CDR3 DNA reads TGTGCCAGCAGCTTCTATTCACTAGCGGGGGTTACCTACGAGCAGTACTTC. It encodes CASSFYSLAGVTYEQYF.

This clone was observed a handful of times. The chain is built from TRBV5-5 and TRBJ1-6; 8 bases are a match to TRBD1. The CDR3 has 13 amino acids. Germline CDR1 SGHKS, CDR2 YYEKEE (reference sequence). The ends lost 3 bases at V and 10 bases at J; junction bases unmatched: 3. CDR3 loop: CASSSDRASPLHF. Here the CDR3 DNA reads TGTGCCAGCAGCTCGGACAGGGCATCACCCCTCCACTTT.

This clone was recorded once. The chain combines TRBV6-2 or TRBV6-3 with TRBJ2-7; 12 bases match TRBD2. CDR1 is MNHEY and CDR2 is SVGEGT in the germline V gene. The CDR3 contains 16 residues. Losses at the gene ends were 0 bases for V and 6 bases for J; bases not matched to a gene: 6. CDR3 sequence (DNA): TGTGCCAGCAGTTACTCGGCTAGCGGGGGGGCATCCGAGCAGTACTTC. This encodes CASSYSASGGASEQYF.

CDR3 amino acids: CASSQDRILGGDTF. The CDR3 DNA follows: TGTGCCAGCAGCCAAGATCGGATATTAGGCGGTGACACCTTC. V and J are TRBV4-2 and TRBJ1-2; no clear D gene. The CDR3 covers 14 residues. Germline CDR1 reads LGHNA; CDR2 reads YNFKEQ. Trimming cost V 0 bases and J 12 bases, with 17 bases left between them.

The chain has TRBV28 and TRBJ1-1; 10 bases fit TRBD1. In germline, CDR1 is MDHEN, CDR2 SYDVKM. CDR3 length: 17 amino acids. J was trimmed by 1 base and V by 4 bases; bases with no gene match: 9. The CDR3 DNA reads TGTGCCAGCAGTTCCTTGCGGACAGGGGGATGGAACACTGAAGCTTTCTTT. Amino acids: CASSSLRTGGWNTEAFF.

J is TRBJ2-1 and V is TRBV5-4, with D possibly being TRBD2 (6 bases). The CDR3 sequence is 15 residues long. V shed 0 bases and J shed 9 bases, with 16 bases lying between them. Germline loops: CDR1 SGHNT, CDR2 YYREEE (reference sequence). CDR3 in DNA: TGTGCCAGCAGCTTGGCGAGCGGGTCCCTTGGTGAGCAGTTCTTC. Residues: CASSLASGSLGEQFF.

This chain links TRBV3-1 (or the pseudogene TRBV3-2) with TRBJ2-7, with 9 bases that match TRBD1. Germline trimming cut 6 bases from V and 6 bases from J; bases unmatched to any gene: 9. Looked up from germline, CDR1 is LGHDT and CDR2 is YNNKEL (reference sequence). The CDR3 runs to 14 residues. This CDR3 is CASRSSGTGPEQYF. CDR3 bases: TGTGCCAGCAGGAGCTCCGGGACAGGGCCCGAGCAGTACTTC.

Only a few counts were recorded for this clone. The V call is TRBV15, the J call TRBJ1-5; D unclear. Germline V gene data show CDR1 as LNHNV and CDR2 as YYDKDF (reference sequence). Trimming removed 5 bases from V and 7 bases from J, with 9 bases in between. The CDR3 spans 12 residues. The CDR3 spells CATSWAEQPQHF. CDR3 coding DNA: TGTGCCACCAGCTGGGCTGAGCAGCCCCAGCATTTT.

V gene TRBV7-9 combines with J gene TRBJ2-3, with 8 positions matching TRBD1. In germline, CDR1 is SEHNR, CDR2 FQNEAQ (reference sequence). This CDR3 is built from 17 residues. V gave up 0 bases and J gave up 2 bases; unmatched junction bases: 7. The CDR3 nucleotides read TGTGCCAGCAGCTTAGCGTTACAGGGGGTGGTCACAGATACGCAGTATTTT. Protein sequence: CASSLALQGVVTDTQYF.

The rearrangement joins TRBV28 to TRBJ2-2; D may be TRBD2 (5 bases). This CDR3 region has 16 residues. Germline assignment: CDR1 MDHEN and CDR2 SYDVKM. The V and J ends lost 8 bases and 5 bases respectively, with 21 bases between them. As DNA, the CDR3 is TGTGCCAGCGGCGGGTGGAAAGTTCGGGGTACCGGGGAGCTGTTTTTT. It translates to CASGGWKVRGTGELFF.

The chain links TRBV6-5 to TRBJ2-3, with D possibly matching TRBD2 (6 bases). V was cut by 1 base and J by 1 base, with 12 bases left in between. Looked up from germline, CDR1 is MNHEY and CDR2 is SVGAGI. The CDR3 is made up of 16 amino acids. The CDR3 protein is CASSYWGERGTDTQYF. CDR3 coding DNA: TGTGCCAGCAGTTACTGGGGGGAGAGGGGCACAGATACGCAGTATTTT.

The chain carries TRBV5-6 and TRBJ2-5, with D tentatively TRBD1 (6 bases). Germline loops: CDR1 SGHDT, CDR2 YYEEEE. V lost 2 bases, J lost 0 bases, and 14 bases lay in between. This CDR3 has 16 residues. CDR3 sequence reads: CASSLRGQMYQETQYF. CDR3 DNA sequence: TGTGCCAGCAGCTTAAGAGGACAGATGTACCAAGAGACCCAGTACTTC.

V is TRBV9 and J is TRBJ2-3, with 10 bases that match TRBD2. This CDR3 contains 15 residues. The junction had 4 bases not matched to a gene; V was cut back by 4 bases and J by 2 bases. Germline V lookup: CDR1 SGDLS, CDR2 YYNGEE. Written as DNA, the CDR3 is TGTGCCAGCAGCCAAGGACTAGCGGACACAGATACGCAGTATTTT. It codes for CASSQGLADTDTQYF.

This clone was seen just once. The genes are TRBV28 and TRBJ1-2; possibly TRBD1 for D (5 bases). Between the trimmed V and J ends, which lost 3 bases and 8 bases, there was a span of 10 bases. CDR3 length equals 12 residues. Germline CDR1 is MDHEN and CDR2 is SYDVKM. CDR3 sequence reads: CASSFREAGYTF. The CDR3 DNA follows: TGTGCCAGCAGTTTCAGGGAAGCGGGCTACACCTTC.

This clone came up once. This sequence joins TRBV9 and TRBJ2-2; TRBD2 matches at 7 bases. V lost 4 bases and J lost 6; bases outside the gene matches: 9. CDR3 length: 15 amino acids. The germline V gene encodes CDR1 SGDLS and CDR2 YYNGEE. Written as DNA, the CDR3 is TGTGCCAGCAGCCTCAGGGACTACAGTTCCGGGGAGCTGTTTTTT. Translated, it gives CASSLRDYSSGELFF.

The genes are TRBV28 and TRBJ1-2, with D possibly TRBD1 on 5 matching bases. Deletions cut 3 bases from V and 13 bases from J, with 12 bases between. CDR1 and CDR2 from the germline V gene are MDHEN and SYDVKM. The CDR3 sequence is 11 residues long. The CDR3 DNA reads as TGTGCCAGCAGTTTTAAGGGGCCGACCACCTTC. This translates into CASSFKGPTTF.

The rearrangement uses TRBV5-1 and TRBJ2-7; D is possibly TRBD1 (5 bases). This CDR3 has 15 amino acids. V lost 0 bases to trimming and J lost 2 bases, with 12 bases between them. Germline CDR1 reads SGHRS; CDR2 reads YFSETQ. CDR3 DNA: TGCGCCAGCAGCTTGGGCAGGGTAAATCCCTACGAGCAGTACTTC. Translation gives CASSLGRVNPYEQYF. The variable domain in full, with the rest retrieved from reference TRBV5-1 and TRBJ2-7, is KAGVTQTPRYLIKTRGQQVTLSCSPISGHRSVSWYQQTPGQGLQFLFEYFSETQRNKGNFPGRFSGRQFSNSRSEMNVSTLELGDSALYLCASSLGRVNPYEQYFGPGTRLTVT.

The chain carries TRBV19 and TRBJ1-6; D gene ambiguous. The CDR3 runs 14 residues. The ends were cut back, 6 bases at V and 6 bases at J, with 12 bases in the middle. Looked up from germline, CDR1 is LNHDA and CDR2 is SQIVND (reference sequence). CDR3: CASSPGYRNSPLHF. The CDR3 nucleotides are TGTGCCAGTAGCCCGGGTTACCGTAATTCACCCCTCCACTTT.

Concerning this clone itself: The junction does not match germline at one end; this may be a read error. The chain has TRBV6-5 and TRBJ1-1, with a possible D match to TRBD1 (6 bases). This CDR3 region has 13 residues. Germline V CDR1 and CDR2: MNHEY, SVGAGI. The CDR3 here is CAGRQALNTEAFF. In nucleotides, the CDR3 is TGTGCCGGCAGACAGGCCTTGAACACTGAAGCTTTCTTT.

The CDR3 bases are TGTGCCAGCAGTACTTCATTACTCCCGGAGACCCAGTACTTC. It translates to CASSTSLLPETQYF. The chain recombines TRBV28 with TRBJ2-5; D unclear. The germline V and J ends were trimmed by 5 bases and 5 bases, with 15 bases remaining between them. Germline-derived CDR1 and CDR2 are MDHEN and SYDVKM. The CDR3 is 14 residues long.

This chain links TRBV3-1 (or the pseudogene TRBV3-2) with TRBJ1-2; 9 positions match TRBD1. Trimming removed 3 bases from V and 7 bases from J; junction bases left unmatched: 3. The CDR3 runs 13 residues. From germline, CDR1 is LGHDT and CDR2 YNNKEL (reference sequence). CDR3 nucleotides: TGTGCCAGCAGCCAGGGACAGGGTGCTGGCTACACCTTC. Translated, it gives CASSQGQGAGYTF.